The entry below gives a single T cell receptor (beta chain) sequence along with its context. This specimen comes from a study of blood T cell repertoires in COVID-19. Repertoires were generated with immunoSEQ multiplex PCR, while TCRdb's copy carries only in-frame clones and drops some. Of 200,000 to 250,000 clones detected, around 89% appear once; the ten largest clones hold approximately 2.7%. The length of the CDR3 is 15 residues. Germline CDR1 and CDR2: MNHEY and SVGEGT. The V and J ends lost 4 bases and 3 bases, in that order; junction bases with no gene match: 6. This receptor was obtained from a woman in her twenties or thirties who had recovered from COVID-19. The rearrangement uses TRBV6-2 or TRBV6-3 and TRBJ2-1; 7 bases align to TRBD2. Sequencing was done on a sample of PBMCs or T cells enriched from blood (not recorded which). DNA for the CDR3: TGTGCCAGCAGTTTGGGGGGGGAGGTCTACAATGAGCAGTTCTTC. Protein sequence: CASSLGGEVYNEQFF.